Reported below is one TCR beta chain. The target antigen is unknown. The V gene's germline CDR1 is SGHRS and CDR2 YFSETQ. Between the trimmed V and J ends, which lost 7 bases and 6 bases, there was a span of 8 bases. CDR3 size: 11 residues. During surgery, about 0.5-1 mL peripheral blood was drawn from four of eight donors. No fixed cell number was used; all available blood leukocytes supplied DNA. Clones were read by immunoSEQ multiplex PCR, and TCRdb kept only the in-frame ones, dropping some. Of tens of thousands of clones listed, 94% are singletons. This entry comes from a study of human thymus T cells. The study, taken as a whole, reports: V and J gene usage appeared biased in thymic and blood repertoires.

Sequenced: blood. The rearrangement joins TRBV5-1 to TRBJ2-1; the D is unclear. The clonotype originates from a boy less than two years old with a congenital heart defect but otherwise immunologically healthy. The CDR3 bases are TGCGCCAGCTCCTACTTCAATGAGCAGTTCTTC. This translates into CASSYFNEQFF.